The 25 T cell receptor beta chains listed next were all sequenced from one sample in a study of shared T cell receptors in the human thymus. Here immunoSEQ multiplex PCR was the method, and the copy in TCRdb shows in-frame clones only, minus some. The sample holds around 340,000 clones, approximately 95% seen once. The sequenced sample consisted of thymocytes. The receptors derive from a human donor.

V is TRBV6-5 and J is TRBJ1-4, with a possible D match to TRBD1 (5 bases). V shed 0 bases and J shed 8 bases, with 13 bases lying between them. Looked up from germline, CDR1 is MNHEY and CDR2 is SVGAGI. The CDR3 runs 15 residues. CDR3 protein: CASSYSYRPGEKLFF. The CDR3 DNA reads TGTGCCAGCAGTTACTCGTATAGGCCAGGGGAAAAACTGTTTTTT.

The chain joins TRBV27 to TRBJ2-3; 9 nucleotides line up with TRBD2. V was pared by 3 bases and J by 5 bases, with 9 bases of the junction left unmatched. This CDR3 spans 16 amino acids. Germline-derived CDR1 and CDR2 are MNHEY and SMNVEV (reference sequence). The DNA of the CDR3 is TGTGCCAGCAGTTTTCTCTCTAGCGGGAACGGAGATACGCAGTATTTT. It specifies CASSFLSSGNGDTQYF.

This clone has more than one count but fewer than ten. The same CDR3 can be traced to other DNA sequences in this sample. The CDR3 DNA is TGCGCCAGCAGCTTGGCCCACGAGCAGTACTTC. Amino acids: CASSLAHEQYF. V usage is TRBV5-1 and J usage is TRBJ2-7; no clear D gene. The germline V and J ends were trimmed by 0 bases and 5 bases, with 3 bases remaining between them. The CDR3 has 11 amino acids. Germline V gives CDR1 SGHRS, CDR2 YFSETQ.

This chain joins TRBV19 and TRBJ2-1, with TRBD2 matching 16 bases. CDR1 and CDR2 from the germline V gene are LNHDA and SQIVND (reference sequence). With V trimmed by 6 bases and J by 2 bases, 7 bases remained unmatched. This CDR3 region has 18 residues. The CDR3 reads CASRTGTSGRATYNEQFF. The CDR3, as DNA: TGTGCCAGTAGAACCGGGACTAGCGGGAGGGCTACCTACAATGAGCAGTTCTTC.

The rearrangement links TRBV7-2 to TRBJ1-3; 7 bases align to TRBD1. Trimming took 1 base from V and 3 from J; bases not matched to a gene: 0. Per the germline V gene, CDR1 is SGHTA and CDR2 is FQGNSA. This CDR3 spans 14 amino acids. CDR3 sequence reads: CASSLGQGGNTIYF. The CDR3 nucleotides read TGTGCCAGCAGCTTAGGACAGGGTGGAAACACCATATATTTT.

This chain links TRBV27 with TRBJ2-5, with D perhaps matching TRBD2 (5 bases). Germline V CDR1 and CDR2: MNHEY, SMNVEV (reference sequence). V was cut by 3 bases and J by 7 bases, with 12 bases left in between. CDR3 length: 13 amino acids. The CDR3 region has the DNA TGTGCCAGCAGTTTTAGAAGACGGGGGACCCAGTACTTC. This gives the protein CASSFRRRGTQYF.

This chain connects TRBV27 to TRBJ1-5; the D is unclear. The CDR3 extends over 17 amino acids. Germline assignment: CDR1 MNHEY and CDR2 SMNVEV (reference sequence). V was trimmed by 3 bases and J by 11 bases, leaving 26 bases between them. CDR3 loop: CASSFSQDGRPLQAQHF. The CDR3 nucleotides read TGTGCCAGCAGTTTTTCCCAGGATGGCAGGCCCCTTCAAGCCCAGCATTTT.

V usage is TRBV28 and J usage is TRBJ2-1; tentatively, D is TRBD2 (5 bases). The germline gives CDR1 MDHEN, CDR2 SYDVKM. V was cut by 5 bases and J by 4 bases, with 12 bases left in between. This CDR3 contains 14 residues. CDR3 sequence (DNA): TGTGCCAGCAGTCCGTCCGGGAAGTACAATGAGCAGTTCTTC. Its translation is CASSPSGKYNEQFF.

This chain links TRBV18 with TRBJ2-7; 9 positions match TRBD1. The V segment lost 3 bases and the J segment 6 bases; nucleotides outside the gene matches: 15. The CDR3 has 17 amino acids. Germline lookup yields CDR1 KGHSH and CDR2 LQKENI. In DNA form, the CDR3 reads TGTGCCAGCTCACCTTTGTGTCATATGGGACAGGGCTGCGAGCAGTACTTC. Its protein is CASSPLCHMGQGCEQYF.

This clone was seen more than once but under ten times. The chain uses TRBV2 and TRBJ1-2; 10 nucleotides match TRBD1. The trim removed 5 bases at V and 3 bases at J, leaving 9 bases unmatched. Germline CDR1 reads SNHLY; CDR2 reads FYNNEI. The CDR3 runs to 16 residues. The CDR3 DNA sequence: TGTGCCAGCAGTTCCGGGACAGGGGTGTTGGACTATGGCTACACCTTC. Translation gives CASSSGTGVLDYGYTF.

DNA for the CDR3: TGTGCCAGCAGTCTTGGGTTGAGGGGGCGTGAGACCCAGTACTTC. Amino acid sequence: CASSLGLRGRETQYF. The chain links TRBV5-6 to TRBJ2-5, with TRBD1 identical over 7 bases. After removal of 5 bases from V and 5 bases from J, the junction contained 12 bases not matched to a gene. Germline V gene sequence: CDR1 SGHDT, CDR2 YYEEEE. The length of the CDR3 is 15 residues. Based on the CDR3 plus reference TRBV5-6 and TRBJ2-5, the full variable domain is DAGVTQSPTHLIKTRGQQVTLRCSPKSGHDTVSWYQQALGQGPQFIFQYYEEEERQRGNFPDRFSGHQFPNYSSELNVNALLLGDSALYLCASSLGLRGRETQYFGPGTRLLVL.

In this sample, this clone turned up once. The CDR3 bases are TGTGCCAGCAGCTGTAGCGGGATAAGGGGGGATACGCAGTATTTT. Translation: CASSCSGIRGDTQYF. The gene calls are TRBV5-5 and TRBJ2-3; 8 positions agree with TRBD2. This CDR3 has 15 residues. Germline CDR1 SGHKS, CDR2 YYEKEE (reference sequence). V lost 3 bases, J lost 6 bases, and 9 bases stayed unmatched. The variable domain in full, completed from reference TRBV5-5 and TRBJ2-3, reads DAGVTQSPTHLIKTRGQQVTLRCSPISGHKSVSWYQQVLGQGPQFIFQYYEKEERGRGNFPDRFSARQFPNYSSELNVNALLLGDSALYLCASSCSGIRGDTQYFGPGTRLTVL.

The rearrangement joins TRBV2 to TRBJ2-2; 9 nucleotides agree with TRBD1. The V segment lost 5 bases and the J segment 3 bases; nucleotides outside the gene matches: 1. The CDR3 contains 14 residues. Germline values: CDR1 SNHLY, CDR2 FYNNEI. The CDR3 DNA sequence: TGTGCCAGCAGTCGGACAGGGGACACCGGGGAGCTGTTTTTT. It codes for CASSRTGDTGELFF.

The rearrangement uses TRBV15 and TRBJ2-1, with 8 bases lining up with TRBD1. V shed 5 bases and J 1 base; nucleotides not matched to a gene: 13. In germline, CDR1 is LNHNV, CDR2 YYDKDF (reference sequence). This CDR3 comprises 18 residues. The CDR3 bases are TGTGCCACCAGCGTTCTAGAGGACAGGGTCATTTCCTACAATGAGCAGTTCTTC. Amino acid sequence: CATSVLEDRVISYNEQFF.

The gene calls are TRBV21-1 and TRBJ1-4; TRBD1, the table's D call, was not compared with the DNA. TRBV21-1 constitutes a pseudogene. CDR3 size: 17 residues. CDR3 protein: CASSTSAGVATNEKLFF. CDR3 in DNA: TGTGCCAGCAGCACTTCGGCAGGGGTCGCAACTAATGAAAAACTGTTTTTT.

This chain links TRBV14 with TRBJ2-5; D may be TRBD2 (5 bases). The CDR3 consists of 15 residues. The V and J ends lost 8 bases and 3 bases respectively, with 19 bases between them. Looked up from germline, CDR1 is SGHDN and CDR2 is FVKESK. CDR3 nucleotide sequence: TGTGCCAGCGGCCCCAGAGTAGCGAAGGAAGAGACCCAGTACTTC. Amino acid sequence: CASGPRVAKEETQYF.

In the case of this clone: This sample includes further DNA sequences coding for the same CDR3. The V call is TRBV27, the J call TRBJ2-3; no firm D call. The CDR3 sequence is 11 residues long. Germline V gives CDR1 MNHEY, CDR2 SMNVEV (reference sequence). Trimming left V 3 bases short and J 5 bases short, with 3 bases between. CDR3 residues: CASSFGDTQYF. The CDR3 DNA sequence: TGTGCCAGCAGTTTCGGAGATACGCAGTATTTT.

This chain links TRBV5-8 with TRBJ2-3; D possibly uses TRBD1 or TRBD2 (5 bases each). CDR1 is SGHTS, CDR2 YDEGEE, per germline. Trimming took off 4 bases at V and 1 base at J, with 16 bases between the two ends. CDR3 length: 16 residues. CDR3 coding DNA: TGTGCCAGCAGCGTGGGAGTGAGGGGTGGCACAGATACGCAGTATTTT. Protein product: CASSVGVRGGTDTQYF. The full variable domain, completed using reference TRBV5-8 and TRBJ2-3, is EAGVTQSPTHLIKTRGQQATLRCSPISGHTSVYWYQQALGLGLQFLLWYDEGEERNRGNFPPRFSGRQFPNYSSELNVNALELEDSALYLCASSVGVRGGTDTQYFGPGTRLTVL.

This sequence joins TRBV5-5 and TRBJ2-2; 9 bases line up with TRBD2. V was clipped by 4 bases and J by 0 bases; unmatched bases: 7. Germline CDR1 reads SGHKS; CDR2 reads YYEKEE (reference sequence). CDR3 length: 17 residues. The CDR3 DNA sequence: TGTGCCAGCAGCCCCGGGACTAGCTGGTCGAACACCGGGGAGCTGTTTTTT. It is translated as CASSPGTSWSNTGELFF.

The V call is TRBV5-1, the J call TRBJ2-3; TRBD1 agrees at 7 bases. CDR1 SGHRS and CDR2 YFSETQ come from the germline V gene. With 4 bases clipped from V and 3 bases from J, the junction kept 11 bases outside the gene matches. The CDR3 runs 16 residues. CDR3 sequence: CASSPPWQGETDTQYF. DNA of the CDR3: TGCGCCAGCAGCCCCCCATGGCAGGGGGAGACAGATACGCAGTATTTT. The whole variable domain, remainder taken from reference TRBV5-1 and TRBJ2-3, is KAGVTQTPRYLIKTRGQQVTLSCSPISGHRSVSWYQQTPGQGLQFLFEYFSETQRNKGNFPGRFSGRQFSNSRSEMNVSTLELGDSALYLCASSPPWQGETDTQYFGPGTRLTVL.

J is TRBJ2-2 and V is TRBV27; the D is unclear. V dropped 3 bases and J dropped 6 bases, with 14 bases sitting between them. The CDR3 has 15 residues. The germline gives CDR1 MNHEY, CDR2 SMNVEV (reference sequence). The CDR3 loop is CASSFFSGLAGELFF. CDR3 sequence (DNA): TGTGCCAGCAGTTTTTTTTCGGGTTTGGCCGGGGAGCTGTTTTTT.

The chain recombines TRBV2 with TRBJ2-5, with 14 nucleotides matching TRBD2. The germline gives CDR1 SNHLY, CDR2 FYNNEI. V shed 10 bases and J 5 bases; nucleotides not matched to a gene: 9. This CDR3 has 15 residues. The chain's CDR3 is CATKGLAGEEETQYF. The CDR3 bases are TGTGCCACAAAGGGACTAGCGGGAGAGGAGGAGACCCAGTACTTC.

This sequence joins TRBV13 and TRBJ2-3; D is perhaps TRBD2 (6 bases). V shed 5 bases and J shed 6 bases, with 18 bases lying between them. The CDR3 is 15 amino acids. In germline, CDR1 is PRHDT, CDR2 FYEKMQ (reference sequence). The CDR3: CASSPWGLFGDTQYF. CDR3 DNA sequence: TGTGCCAGCAGCCCGTGGGGACTCTTCGGGGATACGCAGTATTTT.

The chain links TRBV10-3 to TRBJ2-7, with D possibly called TRBD1 or TRBD2 (5 bases each). Trimming cost V 4 bases and J 2 bases, with 9 bases left between them. This CDR3 contains 13 residues. Germline CDR1 is ENHRY and CDR2 is SYGVKD. The CDR3 reads CAISGGRPYEQYF. The CDR3 region has the DNA TGTGCCATCAGTGGGGGACGGCCCTACGAGCAGTACTTC.

The rearrangement joins TRBV5-4 to TRBJ2-2, with 8 bases fitting TRBD1. The CDR3 extends over 19 amino acids. The trim removed 4 bases at V and 6 bases at J, leaving 20 bases unmatched. The germline V gene encodes CDR1 SGHNT and CDR2 YYREEE (reference sequence). The CDR3 is CASSRRGTRTGFIAGELFF. The CDR3, as DNA: TGTGCCAGCAGCCGGAGGGGAACTCGGACAGGGTTCATTGCCGGGGAGCTGTTTTTT.